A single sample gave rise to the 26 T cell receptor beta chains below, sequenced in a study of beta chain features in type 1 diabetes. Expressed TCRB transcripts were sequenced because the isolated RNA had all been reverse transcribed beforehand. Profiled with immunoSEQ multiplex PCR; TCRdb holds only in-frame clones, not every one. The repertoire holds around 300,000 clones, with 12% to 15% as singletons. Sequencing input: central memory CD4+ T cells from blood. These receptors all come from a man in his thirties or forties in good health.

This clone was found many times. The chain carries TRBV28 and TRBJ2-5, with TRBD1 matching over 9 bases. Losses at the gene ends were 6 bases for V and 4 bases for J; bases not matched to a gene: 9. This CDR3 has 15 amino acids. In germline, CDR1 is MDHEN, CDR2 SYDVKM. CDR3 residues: CASSRTGEVGETQYF. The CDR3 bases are TGTGCCAGCAGCCGGACAGGGGAGGTCGGAGAGACCCAGTACTTC.

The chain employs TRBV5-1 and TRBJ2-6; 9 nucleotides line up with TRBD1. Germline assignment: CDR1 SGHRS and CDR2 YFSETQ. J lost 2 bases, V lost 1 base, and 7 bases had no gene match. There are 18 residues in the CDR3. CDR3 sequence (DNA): TGCGCCAGCAGCTTGACTGGACAGGGGTGCGCTGGGGCCAACGTCCTGACTTTC. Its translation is CASSLTGQGCAGANVLTF.

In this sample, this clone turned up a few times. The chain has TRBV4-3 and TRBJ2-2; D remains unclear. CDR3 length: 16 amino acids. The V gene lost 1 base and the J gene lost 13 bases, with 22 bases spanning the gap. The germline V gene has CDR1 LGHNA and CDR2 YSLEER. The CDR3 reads CASSQVGPGRPGGLFF. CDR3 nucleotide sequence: TGCGCCAGCAGCCAAGTTGGCCCTGGACGACCCGGCGGGCTGTTTTTT.

The CDR3 DNA is TGTGCCAGCAGCGTACAACCTAATGAAAAACTGTTTTTT. Translated, it gives CASSVQPNEKLFF. This sequence joins TRBV9 and TRBJ1-4; no clear D gene. The length of the CDR3 is 13 residues. Germline values: CDR1 SGDLS, CDR2 YYNGEE. The germline V and J ends were trimmed by 1 base and 3 bases, with 4 bases remaining between them.

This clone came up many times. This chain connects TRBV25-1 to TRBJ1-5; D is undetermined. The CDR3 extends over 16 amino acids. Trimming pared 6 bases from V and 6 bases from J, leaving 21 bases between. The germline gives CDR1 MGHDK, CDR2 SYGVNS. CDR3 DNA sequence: TGTGCCAGCAGCGCGTCGGGGAGCTCAGCGGGTCAGCCCCAGCATTTT. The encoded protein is CASSASGSSAGQPQHF.

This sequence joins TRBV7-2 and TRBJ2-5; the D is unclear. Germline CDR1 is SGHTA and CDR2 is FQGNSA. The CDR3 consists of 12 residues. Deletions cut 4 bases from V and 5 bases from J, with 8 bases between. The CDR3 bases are TGTGCCAGCAGCTCGGGTAGGGAGACCCAGTACTTC. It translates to CASSSGRETQYF.

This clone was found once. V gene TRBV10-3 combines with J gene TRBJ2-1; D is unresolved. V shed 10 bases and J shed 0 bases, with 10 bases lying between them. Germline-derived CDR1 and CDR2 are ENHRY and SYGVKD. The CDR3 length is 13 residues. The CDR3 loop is CATGQSSYNEQFF. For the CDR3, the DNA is TGTGCCACCGGCCAGAGCTCCTACAATGAGCAGTTCTTC.

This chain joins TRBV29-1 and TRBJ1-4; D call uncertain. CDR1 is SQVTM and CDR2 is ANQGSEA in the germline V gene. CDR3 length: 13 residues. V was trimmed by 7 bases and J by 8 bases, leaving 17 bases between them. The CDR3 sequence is CSAYSAFGEKLFF. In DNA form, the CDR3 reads TGCAGCGCCTACAGTGCCTTTGGGGAAAAACTGTTTTTT.

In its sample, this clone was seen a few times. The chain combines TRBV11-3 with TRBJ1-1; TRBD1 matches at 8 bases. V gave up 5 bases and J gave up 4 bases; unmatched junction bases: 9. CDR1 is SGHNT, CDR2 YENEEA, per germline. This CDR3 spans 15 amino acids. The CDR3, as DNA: TGTGCCAGCAGCCCCCGGGACAGGCACATCACTGAAGCTTTCTTT. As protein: CASSPRDRHITEAFF.

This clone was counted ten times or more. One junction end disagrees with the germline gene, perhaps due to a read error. CDR3 nucleotides: TGTGCTAGCAGCTCCGGGACTTCCCACACAGATACGCAGTATTTT. This gives the protein CASSSGTSHTDTQYF. The V gene is TRBV7-7, the J gene TRBJ2-3, with D possibly being TRBD2 (6 bases). Germline CDR1 SSHAT, CDR2 FNYEAQ (reference sequence). The CDR3 is made up of 15 amino acids.

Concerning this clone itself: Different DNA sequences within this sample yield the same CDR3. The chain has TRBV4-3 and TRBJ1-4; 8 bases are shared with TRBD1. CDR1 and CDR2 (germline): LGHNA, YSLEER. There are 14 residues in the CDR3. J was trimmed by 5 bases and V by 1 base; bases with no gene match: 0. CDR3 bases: TGCGCCAGCAGCCAAGGACAGGGGAATGAAAAACTGTTTTTT. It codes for CASSQGQGNEKLFF.

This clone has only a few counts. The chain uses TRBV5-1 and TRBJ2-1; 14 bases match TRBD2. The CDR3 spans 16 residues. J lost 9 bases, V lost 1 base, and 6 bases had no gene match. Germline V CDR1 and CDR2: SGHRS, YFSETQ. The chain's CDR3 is CASSLTTSGGATEQFF. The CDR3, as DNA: TGCGCCAGCAGCTTGACGACTAGCGGGGGGGCCACTGAGCAGTTCTTC.

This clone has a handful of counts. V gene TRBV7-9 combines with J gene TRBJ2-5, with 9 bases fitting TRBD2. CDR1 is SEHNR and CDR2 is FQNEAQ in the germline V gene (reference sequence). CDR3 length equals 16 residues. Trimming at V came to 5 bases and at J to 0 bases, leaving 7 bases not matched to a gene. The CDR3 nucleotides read TGTGCCAGCAGCCGAGGTAGCGGGGGATACCAAGAGACCCAGTACTTC. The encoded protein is CASSRGSGGYQETQYF.

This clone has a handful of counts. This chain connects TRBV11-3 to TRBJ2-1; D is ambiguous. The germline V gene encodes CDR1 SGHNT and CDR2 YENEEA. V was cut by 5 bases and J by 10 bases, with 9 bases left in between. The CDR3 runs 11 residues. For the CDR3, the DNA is TGTGCCAGCAGCAAAGTCCGGGAGCAGTTCTTC. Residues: CASSKVREQFF.

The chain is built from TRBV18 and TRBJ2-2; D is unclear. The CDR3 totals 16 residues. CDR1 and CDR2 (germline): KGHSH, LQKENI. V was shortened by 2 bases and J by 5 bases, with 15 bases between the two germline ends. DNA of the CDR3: TGTGCCAGCTCACCAACCCACCTCCAACTTACCGGGGAGCTGTTTTTT. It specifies CASSPTHLQLTGELFF.

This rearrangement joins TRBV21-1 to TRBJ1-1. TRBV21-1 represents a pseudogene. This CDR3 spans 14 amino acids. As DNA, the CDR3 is TGTGCCAGCAGCGCCCCCCCCGTGAACACTGAAGCTTTCTTT. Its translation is CASSAPPVNTEAFF.

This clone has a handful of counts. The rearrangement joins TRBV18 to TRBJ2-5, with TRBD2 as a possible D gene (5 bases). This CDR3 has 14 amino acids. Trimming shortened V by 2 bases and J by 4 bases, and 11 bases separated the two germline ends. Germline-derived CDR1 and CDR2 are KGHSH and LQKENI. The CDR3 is CASSPSAGGETQYF. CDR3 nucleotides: TGTGCCAGCTCACCATCGGCAGGAGGAGAGACCCAGTACTTC.

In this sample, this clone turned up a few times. The CDR3 spells CASRPGTLTGDTQYF. Written as DNA, the CDR3 is TGTGCCAGCAGACCCGGGACCCTCACCGGAGATACGCAGTATTTT. The chain combines TRBV5-4 with TRBJ2-3; D tentatively reads TRBD1 or TRBD2 (5 bases each). V lost 5 bases, J lost 5 bases, and 18 bases lay in between. The germline gives CDR1 SGHNT, CDR2 YYREEE (reference sequence). The CDR3 extends over 15 amino acids.

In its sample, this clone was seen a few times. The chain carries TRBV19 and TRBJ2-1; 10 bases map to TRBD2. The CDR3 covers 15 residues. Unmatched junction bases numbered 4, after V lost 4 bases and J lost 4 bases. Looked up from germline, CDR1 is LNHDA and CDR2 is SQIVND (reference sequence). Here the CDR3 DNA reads TGTGCCAGTAGTACCGGGACTAGCGCTTACAATGAGCAGTTCTTC. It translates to CASSTGTSAYNEQFF.

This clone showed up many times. The DNA of the CDR3 is TGTGCCAGTAGTACCGTAAGTCGCCCGGGTAGGGGGACTGAAGCTTTCTTT. Its protein is CASSTVSRPGRGTEAFF. This chain uses TRBV19 with TRBJ1-1; the D gene is possibly TRBD1 (6 bases). The CDR3 is 17 amino acids. V shed 4 bases and J shed 5 bases, with 23 bases lying between them. Germline CDR1 reads LNHDA; CDR2 reads SQIVND (reference sequence).

The CDR3 coding sequence is TGTGCCAGCAGTCCCGTTTGGGGATCGAATGGCTACACCTTC. This translates into CASSPVWGSNGYTF. The J gene is TRBJ1-2, the V gene TRBV27; D ambiguous. Germline lookup yields CDR1 MNHEY and CDR2 SMNVEV (reference sequence). V was shortened by 5 bases and J by 6 bases, with 16 bases between the two germline ends. CDR3 size: 14 residues.

DNA of the CDR3: TGCGCCAGCAGCCTCTCCGGGACAGGGAGCAATCAGCCCCAGCATTTT. Translated, it gives CASSLSGTGSNQPQHF. The V call is TRBV5-1, the J call TRBJ1-5, with TRBD1 identical over 9 bases. The CDR3 has 16 residues. The germline CDR1 and CDR2 sequences are SGHRS and YFSETQ. V was clipped by 4 bases and J by 1 base; unmatched bases: 6.

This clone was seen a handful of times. The CDR3 loop reads CASSSGTGGLDGYTF. The CDR3 nucleotides read TGTGCCAGCTCATCCGGGACAGGGGGTTTGGATGGCTACACCTTC. This rearrangement joins TRBV18 to TRBJ1-2, with 11 bases matching TRBD1. The junction had 8 bases not matched to a gene; V was cut back by 5 bases and J by 6 bases. From germline, CDR1 is KGHSH and CDR2 LQKENI. The CDR3 spans 15 residues.

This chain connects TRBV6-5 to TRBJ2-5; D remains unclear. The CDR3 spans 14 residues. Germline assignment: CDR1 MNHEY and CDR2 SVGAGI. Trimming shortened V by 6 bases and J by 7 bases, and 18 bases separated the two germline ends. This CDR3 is CASSSSDGPGTQYF. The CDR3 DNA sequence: TGTGCCAGCAGCTCCTCGGACGGACCGGGGACCCAGTACTTC.

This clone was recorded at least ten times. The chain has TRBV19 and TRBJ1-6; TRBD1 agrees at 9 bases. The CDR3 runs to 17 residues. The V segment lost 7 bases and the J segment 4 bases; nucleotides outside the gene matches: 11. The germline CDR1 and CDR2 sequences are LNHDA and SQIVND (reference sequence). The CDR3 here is CASKGWTGAGYNSPLHF. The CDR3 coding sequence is TGTGCCAGTAAGGGATGGACAGGGGCCGGGTATAATTCACCCCTCCACTTT. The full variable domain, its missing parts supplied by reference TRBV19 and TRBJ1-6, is DGGITQSPKYLFRKEGQNVTLSCEQNLNHDAMYWYRQDPGQGLRLIYYSQIVNDFQKGDIAEGYSVSREKKESFPLTVTSAQKNPTAFYLCASKGWTGAGYNSPLHFGNGTRLTVT.

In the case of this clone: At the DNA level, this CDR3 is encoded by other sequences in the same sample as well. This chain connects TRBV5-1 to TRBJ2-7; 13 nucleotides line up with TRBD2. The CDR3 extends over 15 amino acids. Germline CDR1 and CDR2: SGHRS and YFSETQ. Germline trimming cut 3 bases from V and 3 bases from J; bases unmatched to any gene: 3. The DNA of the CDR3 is TGCGCCAGCAGCTCGGGACTAGCGGGAAGCTACGAGCAGTACGTC. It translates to CASSSGLAGSYEQYV.